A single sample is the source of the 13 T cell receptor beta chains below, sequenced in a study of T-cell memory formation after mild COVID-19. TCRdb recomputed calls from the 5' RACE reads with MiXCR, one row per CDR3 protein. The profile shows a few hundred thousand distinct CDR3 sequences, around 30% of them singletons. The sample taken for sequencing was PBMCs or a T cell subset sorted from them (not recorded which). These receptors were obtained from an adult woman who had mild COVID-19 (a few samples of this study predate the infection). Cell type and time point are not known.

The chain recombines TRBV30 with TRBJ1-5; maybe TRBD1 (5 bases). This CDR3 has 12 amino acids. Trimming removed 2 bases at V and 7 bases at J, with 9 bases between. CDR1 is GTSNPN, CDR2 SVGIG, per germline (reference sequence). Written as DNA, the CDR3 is TGTGCCTGGAGTTGGAGGGGCCAGCCCCAGCATTTT. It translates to CAWSWRGQPQHF.

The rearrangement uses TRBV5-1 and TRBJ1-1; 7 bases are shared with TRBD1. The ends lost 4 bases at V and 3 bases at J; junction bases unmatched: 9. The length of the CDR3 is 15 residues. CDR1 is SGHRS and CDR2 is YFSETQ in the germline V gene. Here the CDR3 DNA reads TGCGCCAGCAGCCTCCTTCAAGGACAGGACACTGAAGCTTTCTTT. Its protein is CASSLLQGQDTEAFF.

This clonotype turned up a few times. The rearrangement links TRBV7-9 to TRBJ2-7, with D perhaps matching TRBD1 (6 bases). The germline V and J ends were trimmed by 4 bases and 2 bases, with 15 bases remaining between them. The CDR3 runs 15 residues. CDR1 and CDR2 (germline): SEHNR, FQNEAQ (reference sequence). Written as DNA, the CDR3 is TGTGCCAGCAGCTCGAACCGACAGGCAACCTACGAGCAGTACTTC. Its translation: CASSSNRQATYEQYF. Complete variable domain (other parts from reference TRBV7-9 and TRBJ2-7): DTGVSQNPRHKITKRGQNVTFRCDPISEHNRLYWYRQTLGQGPEFLTYFQNEAQLEKSRLLSDRFSAERPKGSFSTLEIQRTEQGDSAMYLCASSSNRQATYEQYFGPGTRLTVT.

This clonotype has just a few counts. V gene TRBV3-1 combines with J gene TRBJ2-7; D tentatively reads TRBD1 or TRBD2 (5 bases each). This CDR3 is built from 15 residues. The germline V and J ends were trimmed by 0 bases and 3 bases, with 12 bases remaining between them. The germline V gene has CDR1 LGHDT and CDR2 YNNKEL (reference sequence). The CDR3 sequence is CASSQEPGPLYEQYF. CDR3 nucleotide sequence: TGTGCCAGCAGCCAAGAACCGGGACCCCTCTACGAGCAGTACTTC.

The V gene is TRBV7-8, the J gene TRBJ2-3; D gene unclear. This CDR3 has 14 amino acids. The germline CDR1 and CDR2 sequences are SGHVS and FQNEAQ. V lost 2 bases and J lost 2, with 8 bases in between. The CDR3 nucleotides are TGTGCCAGCAGCTTACGAATACACACAGATACGCAGTATTTT. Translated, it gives CASSLRIHTDTQYF.

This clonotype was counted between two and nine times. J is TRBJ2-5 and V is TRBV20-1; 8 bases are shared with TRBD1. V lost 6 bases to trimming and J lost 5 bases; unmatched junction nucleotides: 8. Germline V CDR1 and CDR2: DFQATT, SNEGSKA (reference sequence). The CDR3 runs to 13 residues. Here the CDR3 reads CSAPGQGQETQYF. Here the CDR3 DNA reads TGCAGTGCCCCAGGACAGGGCCAGGAGACCCAGTACTTC.

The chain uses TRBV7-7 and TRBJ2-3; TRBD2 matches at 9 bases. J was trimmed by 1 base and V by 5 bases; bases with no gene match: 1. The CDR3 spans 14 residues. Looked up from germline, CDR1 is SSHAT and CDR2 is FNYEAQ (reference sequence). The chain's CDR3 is CASSASGGTDTQYF. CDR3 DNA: TGTGCCAGCAGCGCTAGCGGGGGCACAGATACGCAGTATTTT.

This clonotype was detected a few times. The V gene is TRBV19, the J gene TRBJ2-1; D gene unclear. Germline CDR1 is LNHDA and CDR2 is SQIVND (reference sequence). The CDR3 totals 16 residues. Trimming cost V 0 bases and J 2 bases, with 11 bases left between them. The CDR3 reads CASSIDGVAPYNEQFF. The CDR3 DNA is TGTGCCAGTAGTATAGATGGAGTAGCCCCCTACAATGAGCAGTTCTTC.

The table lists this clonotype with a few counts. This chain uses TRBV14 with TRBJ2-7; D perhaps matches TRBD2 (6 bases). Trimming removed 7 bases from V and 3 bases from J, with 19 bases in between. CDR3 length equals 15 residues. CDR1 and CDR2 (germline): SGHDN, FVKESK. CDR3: CASIYRRDWLYEQYF. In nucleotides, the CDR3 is TGTGCCAGCATCTATCGGCGGGACTGGCTCTACGAGCAGTACTTC.

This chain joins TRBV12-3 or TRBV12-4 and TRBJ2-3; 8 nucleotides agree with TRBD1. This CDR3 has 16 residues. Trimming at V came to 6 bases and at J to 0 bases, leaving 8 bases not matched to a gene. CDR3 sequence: CASRVAGGRSTDTQYF. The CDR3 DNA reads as TGTGCCAGCAGGGTGGCAGGGGGCCGGAGCACAGATACGCAGTATTTT.

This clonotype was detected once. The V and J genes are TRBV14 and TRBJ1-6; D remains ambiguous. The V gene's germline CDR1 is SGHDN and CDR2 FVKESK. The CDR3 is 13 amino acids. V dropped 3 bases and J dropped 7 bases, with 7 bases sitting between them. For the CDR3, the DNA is TGTGCCAGCAGCCAGGAGTGGAATTCACCCCTCCACTTT. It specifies CASSQEWNSPLHF.

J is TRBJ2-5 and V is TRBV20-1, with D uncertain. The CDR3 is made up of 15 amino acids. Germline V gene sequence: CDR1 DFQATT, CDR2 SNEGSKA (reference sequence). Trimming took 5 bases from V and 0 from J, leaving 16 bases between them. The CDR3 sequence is CSAYLTGAYQETQYF. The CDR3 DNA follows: TGCAGTGCTTACCTTACCGGAGCTTACCAAGAGACCCAGTACTTC.

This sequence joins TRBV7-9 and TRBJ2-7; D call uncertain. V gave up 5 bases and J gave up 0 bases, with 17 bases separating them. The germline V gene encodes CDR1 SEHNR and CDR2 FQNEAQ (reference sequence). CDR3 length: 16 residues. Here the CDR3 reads CASSHTIAVISYEQYF. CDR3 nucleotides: TGTGCCAGCAGCCATACAATTGCGGTGATCTCCTACGAGCAGTACTTC.